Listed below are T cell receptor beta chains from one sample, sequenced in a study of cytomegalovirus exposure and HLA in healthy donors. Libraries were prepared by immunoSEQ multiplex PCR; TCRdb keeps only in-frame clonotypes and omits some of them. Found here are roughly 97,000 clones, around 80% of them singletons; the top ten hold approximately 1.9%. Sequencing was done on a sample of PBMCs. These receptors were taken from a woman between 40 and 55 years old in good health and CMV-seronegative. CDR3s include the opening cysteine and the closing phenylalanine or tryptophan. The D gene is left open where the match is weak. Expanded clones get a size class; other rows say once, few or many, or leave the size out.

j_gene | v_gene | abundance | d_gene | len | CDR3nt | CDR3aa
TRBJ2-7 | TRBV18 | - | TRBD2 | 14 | TGTGCCAGCTCACTCGGGACTAACTCCTACGAGCAGTACTTC | CASSLGTNSYEQYF
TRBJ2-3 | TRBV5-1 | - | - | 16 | TGCGCCAGCAGCTTGGAGTACGGGAGTAGCACAGATACGCAGTATTTT | CASSLEYGSSTDTQYF
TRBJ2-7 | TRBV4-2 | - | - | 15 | TGTGCCAGCAGCCAAGATCTCCATAGCTCCTACGAGCAGTACTTC | CASSQDLHSSYEQYF
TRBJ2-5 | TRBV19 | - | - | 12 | TGTGCCAGTAGTTACGGCGGTCGGGACCAGTACTTC | CASSYGGRDQYF
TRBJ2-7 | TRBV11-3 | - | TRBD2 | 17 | TGTGCCAGCAGCCAAGGGGGGCTAGCGGGTCGATACTACGAGCAGTACTTC | CASSQGGLAGRYYEQYF
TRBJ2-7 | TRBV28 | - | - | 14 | TGTGCCACCAAAAGTTTCGGGGACTCCTACGAGCAGTACTTC | CATKSFGDSYEQYF
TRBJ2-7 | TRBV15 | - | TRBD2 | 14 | TGTGCCACCAGCGAGCGGACTAGCGGGAGCGAGCAGTACTTC | CATSERTSGSEQYF
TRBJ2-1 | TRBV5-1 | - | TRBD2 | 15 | TGCGCCAGCAGCTTGGCGGGACTAGACTACAATGAGCAGTTCTTC | CASSLAGLDYNEQFF
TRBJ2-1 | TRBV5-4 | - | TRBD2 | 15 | TGTGCCAGCAGCTTGGTAGCGGGGAGTAACAATGAGCAGTTCTTC | CASSLVAGSNNEQFF
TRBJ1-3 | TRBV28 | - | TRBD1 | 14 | TGTGCCAGCAGTTTTCAGGGGGCGGGAAACACCATATATTTT | CASSFQGAGNTIYF
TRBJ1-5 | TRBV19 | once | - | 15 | TGTGCCAGTAGTTGGAGTAGTCATAGCAATCAGCCCCAGCATTTT | CASSWSSHSNQPQHF
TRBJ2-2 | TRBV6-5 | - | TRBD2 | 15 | TGTGCCAGCAGACCACCCACTAGCGGGAGGTGGGAGCTGTTTTTT | CASRPPTSGRWELFF
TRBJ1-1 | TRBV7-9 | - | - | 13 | TGTGCCAGCAGCTTACATGGAGACACTGAAGCTTTCTTT | CASSLHGDTEAFF
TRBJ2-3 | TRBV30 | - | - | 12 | TGTGCCTGGAGTCCAGAGGCAGATACGCAGTATTTT | CAWSPEADTQYF
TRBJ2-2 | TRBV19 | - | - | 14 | TGTGCCAGTAGCCCCTTCGGGGGAACCGGGGAGCTGTTTTTT | CASSPFGGTGELFF
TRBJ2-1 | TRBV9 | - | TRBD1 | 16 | TGTGCCAGCAGCGCCGGGACAGGGTCCTTTAACAATGAGCAGTTCTTC | CASSAGTGSFNNEQFF